Given below is one TCR beta chain in context. Its specificity is unknown. V was cut by 0 bases and J by 1 base, with 7 bases left in between. The CDR3 extends over 14 amino acids. Germline CDR1 is SGHNT and CDR2 is YYREEE (reference sequence). Sequencing used immunoSEQ multiplex PCR; TCRdb keeps in-frame clones, though not all of them. The data hold 45,000 to 60,000 clones, with approximately 90% observed a single time. The sample belongs to a study of OX40 agonist ivuxolimab in advanced cancers. Overall study: Dose-escalation patients had hepatocellular carcinoma, melanoma, renal cell or head and neck cancer.

Findings of the study overall: At doses 0.1 to 3.0 mg/kg, CD4+ and CD8+ clones expanded. Among the lowest levels of clonal expansion were found in partial responders at 0.1-3.0 mg/kg. Antigen specificity was not determined for the expanded peripheral T cells.

The J gene is TRBJ2-5, the V gene TRBV5-4, with D perhaps assigned TRBD1 or TRBD2 (5 bases each). The starting material was CD4+ or CD8+ T cells sorted from blood, obtained in a trial of the OX40 agonist ivuxolimab. This clonotype was obtained from an adult with an advanced solid tumor such as melanoma, head and neck, liver or kidney cancer. CDR3 sequence: CASSLAGTQETQYF. For the CDR3, the DNA is TGTGCCAGCAGCTTGGCCGGGACCCAAGAGACCCAGTACTTC.